This T cell receptor (beta chain) was observed in a study of cytomegalovirus exposure and HLA in healthy donors. The primer mix had 60 Vbeta and 13 Jbeta primers. The assay was immunoSEQ multiplex PCR, and TCRdb's table has in-frame clones only and misses some. The sample holds over 150,000 clones, 70% to 80% seen once. Germline-derived CDR1 and CDR2 are MDHEN and SYDVKM. V was shortened by 7 bases and J by 5 bases, with 11 bases between the two germline ends. The CDR3 covers 13 residues. This sequence joins TRBV28 and TRBJ2-2; tentatively, D is TRBD2 (5 bases). Specimen: PBMCs. The TCR comes from a woman in her twenties or thirties in good health and CMV-seropositive. CDR3 sequence: CASIKGETGELFF. The DNA for the CDR3 is TGTGCCAGCATCAAGGGAGAGACCGGGGAGCTGTTTTTT. Looking up the rest from reference TRBV28 and TRBJ2-2 gives the full variable domain: DVKVTQSSRYLVKRTGEKVFLECVQDMDHENMFWYRQDPGLGLRLIYFSYDVKMKEKGDIPEGYSVSREKKERFSLILESASTNQTSMYLCASIKGETGELFFGEGSRLTVL.